This T cell receptor (beta chain) was identified in a study of T cells in Graves' hyperthyroidism and ophthalmopathy. General observations from the study: The authors' 13 V-J model separated ophthalmopathy from stable hyperthyroidism.

It was RNA transcripts that yielded the amplified TCR beta CDR3 regions. Researchers ran a first-round RT-PCR on the TCR CDR3 using the HTBI primer set. TCRdb fed the multiplex PCR reads into MiXCR, producing one record per CDR3 protein. The sample contains 730,000 or so distinct CDR3 sequences, around 20% of which appear only once. The CDR3 contains 17 residues. Unmatched junction bases numbered 17, after V lost 5 bases and J lost 8 bases. Germline V gene sequence: CDR1 SGHTA, CDR2 FQGNSA. This clonotype appeared a few times. What it binds is unknown. The clonotype comes from a woman aged 45-65 years with Graves' hyperthyroidism that later progressed to Graves' ophthalmopathy. The specimen sequenced was blood. The chain links TRBV7-2 to TRBJ2-1; 8 bases fit TRBD2. Here the CDR3 reads CASSALQAGAWGDEQFF. For the CDR3, the DNA is TGTGCCAGCAGCGCCCTACAAGCGGGGGCCTGGGGGGATGAGCAGTTCTTC.